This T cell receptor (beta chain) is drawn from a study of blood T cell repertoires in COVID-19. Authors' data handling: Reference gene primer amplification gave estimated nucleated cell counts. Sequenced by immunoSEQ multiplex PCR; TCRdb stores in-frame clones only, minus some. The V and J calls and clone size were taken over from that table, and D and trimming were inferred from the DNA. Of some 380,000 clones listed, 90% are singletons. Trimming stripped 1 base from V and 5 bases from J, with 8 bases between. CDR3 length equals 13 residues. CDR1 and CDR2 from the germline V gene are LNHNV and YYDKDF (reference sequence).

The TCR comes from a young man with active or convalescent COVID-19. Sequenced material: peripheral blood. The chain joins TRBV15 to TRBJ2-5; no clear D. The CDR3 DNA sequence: TGTGCCACCAGCAGAGCGGGTTCCGAGACCCAGTACTTC. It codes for CATSRAGSETQYF.